A selection of T cell receptor beta chains follows, all from one sample in a study of blood T cell repertoires in COVID-19. Libraries were prepared by immunoSEQ multiplex PCR; TCRdb keeps only in-frame clonotypes and omits some of them. The table shows around 150,000 clones, with more than 80% occurring only once. The sequenced material came from peripheral blood. The receptors were gathered from a woman aged 55 to 70 with COVID-19, enrolled during active disease. The CDR3 runs from the conserved cysteine through the conserved F or W. A D gene is named only where the DNA matches it firmly. Expanded clones get a size class; other rows say once, few or many, or leave the size out.

D	V	size	J	DNA	CDR3
TRBD1	TRBV11-1	NA	TRBJ1-1	TGTGCCAGCAGGTCCCGGGACAGCTACATGAACACTGAAGCTTTCTTT	CASRSRDSYMNTEAFF
TRBD1	TRBV7-9	NA	TRBJ1-2	TGTGCCAGCAGCTTAATGACAGGGAGTGGCTACACCTTC	CASSLMTGSGYTF
TRBD1	TRBV3-1/TRBV3-2	NA	TRBJ1-1	TGTGCCAGCTCCGACTCCAGGGGGCCAGCTTTCTTT	CASSDSRGPAFF
TRBD1	TRBV12-5	once	TRBJ1-6	TGTGCTAGTGCAGGACAGGGGTATCATTCACCCCTCCACTTT	CASAGQGYHSPLHF
TRBD1	TRBV2	NA	TRBJ1-3	TGTGCCAGCCCTACAGGGGGCTCTGGAAACACCATATATTTT	CASPTGGSGNTIYF
NA	TRBV4-2	NA	TRBJ1-2	TGTGCCAGCAGCCACGTACTTCAGGATAGCTATGGCTACACCTTC	CASSHVLQDSYGYTF
NA	TRBV5-6	NA	TRBJ1-1	TGTGCCAGCAGTCCCGGGGGGGGCGCGAACACTGAAGCTTTCTTT	CASSPGGGANTEAFF
TRBD2	TRBV5-1	NA	TRBJ2-1	TGCGCCAGCAGCTGGCTTCGCGGGGGGGCTATGAATGAGCAGTTCTTC	CASSWLRGGAMNEQFF
TRBD1	TRBV5-1	NA	TRBJ2-3	TGCGCCAGCAGCCCCGACAGGGCCCCAGATACGCAGTATTTT	CASSPDRAPDTQYF
NA	TRBV5-1	NA	TRBJ2-3	TGCGCCAGCAGCCGAGAAGTGGATACGCAGTATTTT	CASSREVDTQYF
NA	TRBV4-3	once	TRBJ2-7	TGCGCCAGCAGCCAAGATTTCCAGAATTACGAGCAGTACTTC	CASSQDFQNYEQYF
TRBD1	TRBV4-3	NA	TRBJ1-2	TGCGCCAGCAGCCAAGACAGGGGGTACAGTGATGGCTACACCTTC	CASSQDRGYSDGYTF
TRBD1	TRBV7-3	NA	TRBJ1-1	TGTGCCAGCAGCTTGACAGGGGGCAATGGGATGAACACTGAAGCTTTCTTT	CASSLTGGNGMNTEAFF
TRBD2	TRBV2	NA	TRBJ2-1	TGTGCCAGCAGGACTAGCGGGGGGGAGTACCTCAATGAGCAGTTCTTC	CASRTSGGEYLNEQFF
NA	TRBV5-6	NA	TRBJ1-6	TGTGCCAGCAGCCGGACTGGTTCACCCCTCCACTTT	CASSRTGSPLHF
NA	TRBV5-5	NA	TRBJ2-2	TGTGCCAGCACCCCAGGTAGGCAGTCGAACACCGGGGAGCTGTTTTTT	CASTPGRQSNTGELFF
NA	TRBV19	NA	TRBJ1-2	TGTGCCAGTAGTACATCCGGACAGCCATCCTATGGCTACACCTTC	CASSTSGQPSYGYTF
TRBD2	TRBV29-1	NA	TRBJ2-5	TGCAGCGCTGGACTAGCGGGGGTGAACCCGTACCAAGAGACCCAGTACTTC	CSAGLAGVNPYQETQYF
TRBD1	TRBV19	NA	TRBJ1-2	TGTGCCATCCGGACCACAGGGGGCGCGGGAGGCTACACCTTC	CAIRTTGGAGGYTF
NA	TRBV11-2	NA	TRBJ1-1	TGTGCCAGCAGCTTCCCCGGCACTGAAGCTTTCTTT	CASSFPGTEAFF
TRBD1	TRBV5-4	NA	TRBJ1-4	TGTGCCAGCAGCAACGGGACAGGGAGAAGTGAAAAACTGTTTTTT	CASSNGTGRSEKLFF
NA	TRBV11-2	once	TRBJ2-3	TGTGCCAGCAGCTTAGATCAGGGTCACACAGATACGCAGTATTTT	CASSLDQGHTDTQYF
NA	TRBV6-6	NA	TRBJ1-1	TGTGCCAGCAGCTCCACCAGGGCCGTTTCTGAAGCTTTCTTT	CASSSTRAVSEAFF
NA	TRBV5-6	once	TRBJ1-1	TGTGCCAGCAGCTTGGGGTTCGGGAACACTGAAGCTTTCTTT	CASSLGFGNTEAFF